This entry lists 18 T cell receptor beta chains sequenced from one sample in a study of beta chain features in type 1 diabetes. Expressed TCRB transcripts were sequenced after all isolated RNA was converted to cDNA. Libraries were prepared by immunoSEQ multiplex PCR; TCRdb keeps only in-frame clonotypes and omits some of them. Found here are fewer than 550,000 clones, 9.5% to 12% of them singletons; the top ten hold 0.045% to 0.06%. Source material: naive CD4+ T cells from blood. These receptors were taken from a woman aged 18-35 years in good health.

In this sample, this clone turned up a few times. J is TRBJ2-2 and V is TRBV27; no clear D gene. This CDR3 is built from 15 residues. CDR1 and CDR2 (germline): MNHEY, SMNVEV (reference sequence). The V end was cut by 3 bases, the J end by 1 base, with 9 bases between. DNA of the CDR3: TGTGCCAGCAGTTTGGACGGTTTGAACACCGGGGAGCTGTTTTTT. This gives the protein CASSLDGLNTGELFF.

In this sample, this clone turned up a few times. The chain carries TRBV15 and TRBJ2-5; D may be TRBD2 (5 bases). Germline assignment: CDR1 LNHNV and CDR2 YYDKDF (reference sequence). The CDR3 covers 15 residues. V lost 0 bases, J lost 5 bases, and 13 bases lay in between. The chain's CDR3 is CATSRDRGFRETQYF. For the CDR3, the DNA is TGTGCCACCAGCAGAGATCGAGGGTTCAGGGAGACCCAGTACTTC.

The V call is TRBV6-5, the J call TRBJ2-1; 9 bases align to TRBD1. Germline V gene lookup returns CDR1 MNHEY and CDR2 SVGAGI. V trimming: 6 bases; J trimming: 8 bases; junction bases outside the gene matches: 8. This CDR3 has 14 residues. This chain's CDR3 is CASRKIGQGHEQFF. The CDR3 region has the DNA TGTGCCAGCAGAAAGATTGGACAGGGGCATGAGCAGTTCTTC.

In this sample, this clone turned up many times. V and J are TRBV10-3 and TRBJ2-1; D is unclear. The length of the CDR3 is 11 residues. With 8 bases removed from V and 4 bases from J, the gap between germline ends came to 6 bases. In germline, CDR1 is ENHRY, CDR2 SYGVKD. The CDR3 region has the DNA TGTGCCATCTCCGGGTACAATGAGCAGTTCTTC. This sequence encodes CAISGYNEQFF.

The chain joins TRBV7-2 to TRBJ2-3; TRBD1 agrees at 11 bases. This CDR3 contains 17 residues. Germline-derived CDR1 and CDR2 are SGHTA and FQGNSA. V trimming: 5 bases; J trimming: 3 bases; junction bases outside the gene matches: 10. CDR3 sequence (DNA): TGTGCCAGCAGCCTTGGACAGGGGGCGGTAGGGACAGATACGCAGTATTTT. Amino acids: CASSLGQGAVGTDTQYF. Combining the CDR3 with reference TRBV7-2 and TRBJ2-3 gives the whole variable domain GAGVSQSPSNKVTEKGKDVELRCDPISGHTALYWYRQSLGQGLEFLIYFQGNSAPDKSGLPSDRFSAERTGGSVSTLTIQRTQQEDSAVYLCASSLGQGAVGTDTQYFGPGTRLTVL.

This clone occurred a few times. This rearrangement joins TRBV2 to TRBJ2-7; D perhaps matches TRBD1 (5 bases). The CDR3 is made up of 11 amino acids. The ends were cut back, 4 bases at V and 7 bases at J, with 8 bases in the middle. The germline V gene encodes CDR1 SNHLY and CDR2 FYNNEI. The CDR3 protein is CASSGRTEQYV. CDR3 nucleotides: TGTGCCAGCAGTGGTAGGACAGAGCAGTACGTC.

The J gene is TRBJ2-7, the V gene TRBV18; D remains ambiguous. Germline lookup yields CDR1 KGHSH and CDR2 LQKENI. V was cut by 6 bases and J by 1 base, with 10 bases left in between. This CDR3 has 13 amino acids. CDR3 sequence reads: CASSSGWSYEQYF. CDR3 bases: TGTGCCAGCTCCTCCGGATGGTCCTACGAGCAGTACTTC.

This clone was counted between two and nine times. V usage is TRBV29-1 and J usage is TRBJ2-5; 7 positions match TRBD2. The V gene end was trimmed by 7 bases and the J gene end by 2 bases; junction bases not matched to a gene: 13. Germline loops: CDR1 SQVTM, CDR2 ANQGSEA. The CDR3 has 15 amino acids. CDR3 sequence: CSAEGAGEGQETQYF. CDR3 nucleotide sequence: TGCAGCGCCGAAGGGGCGGGAGAGGGTCAAGAGACCCAGTACTTC.

The chain employs TRBV7-3 and TRBJ2-1; either TRBD1 or TRBD2 may fit D (5 bases each). In germline, CDR1 is SGHTA, CDR2 FQGTGA. The CDR3 covers 15 residues. Trimming left V 2 bases short and J 2 bases short, with 10 bases between. The CDR3 is CASSLRGGTYNEQFF. CDR3 nucleotide sequence: TGTGCCAGCAGCTTACGTGGGGGAACCTACAATGAGCAGTTCTTC.

This clone occurred a few times. V is TRBV15 and J is TRBJ2-3; D assignment may be TRBD1 or TRBD2 (5 bases each). This CDR3 has 15 amino acids. Between the trimmed V and J ends, which lost 5 bases and 1 base, there was a span of 13 bases. Germline V lookup: CDR1 LNHNV, CDR2 YYDKDF (reference sequence). The DNA of the CDR3 is TGTGCCACCAGCGCCCGGGACGTCGGCACAGATACGCAGTATTTT. It specifies CATSARDVGTDTQYF.

The sample holds a few counts of this clone. One end of the junction varies from germline; a read error may be responsible. V gene TRBV27 combines with J gene TRBJ2-1, with D possibly matching TRBD2 (6 bases). The CDR3 runs to 13 residues. Germline-derived CDR1 and CDR2 are MNHEY and SMNVEV (reference sequence). CDR3 sequence (DNA): TGTGCCGCGGGACGTAGGTCCTCCAATGAGCAGTTCTTC. Amino acids: CAAGRRSSNEQFF.

In this sample, this clone turned up a few times. This rearrangement joins TRBV28 to TRBJ2-7, with D hard to call. Trimming left V 5 bases short and J 4 bases short, with 9 bases between. Germline V gene data show CDR1 as MDHEN and CDR2 as SYDVKM. The CDR3 is 12 residues long. CDR3 amino acids: CASSVTVYEQYF. Written as DNA, the CDR3 is TGTGCCAGCAGTGTGACGGTGTACGAGCAGTACTTC.

The chain uses TRBV6-6 and TRBJ2-1; D uncertain. This CDR3 comprises 14 residues. Trimming pared 6 bases from V and 0 bases from J, leaving 9 bases between. Germline V gene sequence: CDR1 MNHNY, CDR2 SVGAGI (reference sequence). The CDR3 region has the DNA TGTGCCAGCAGAACGGAGTTCTCCTACAATGAGCAGTTCTTC. Residues: CASRTEFSYNEQFF.

The chain combines TRBV5-1 with TRBJ2-3; D is uncertain. V was trimmed by 4 bases and J by 2 bases, leaving 8 bases between them. There are 13 residues in the CDR3. Per germline, CDR1 SGHRS and CDR2 YFSETQ. The CDR3 protein is CASSGWFTDTQYF. Written as DNA, the CDR3 is TGCGCCAGCAGCGGATGGTTCACAGATACGCAGTATTTT.

The chain is built from TRBV2 and TRBJ2-2; no reliable D call. This CDR3 contains 14 residues. Germline CDR1 and CDR2: SNHLY and FYNNEI. V lost 4 bases to trimming and J lost 4 bases, with 10 bases between them. The CDR3 DNA follows: TGTGCCAGCAGTGGTTTATTGGTCACCGGGGAGCTGTTTTTT. As protein: CASSGLLVTGELFF. Full variable domain (rest looked up from reference TRBV2 and TRBJ2-2): EPEVTQTPSHQVTQMGQEVILRCVPISNHLYFYWYRQILGQKVEFLVSFYNNEISEKSEIFDDQFSVERPDGSNFTLKIRSTKLEDSAMYFCASSGLLVTGELFFGEGSRLTVL.

The V call is TRBV5-6, the J call TRBJ1-6; 7 nucleotides align to TRBD1. The junction had 8 bases not matched to a gene; V was cut back by 3 bases and J by 8 bases. This CDR3 spans 15 amino acids. Per germline, CDR1 SGHDT and CDR2 YYEEEE. CDR3 region: CASSSFDREHSPLHF. As DNA, the CDR3 is TGTGCCAGCAGCTCCTTCGACAGGGAACATTCACCCCTCCACTTT.

The rearrangement links TRBV7-2 to TRBJ1-5; D is unresolved. The V and J ends lost 4 bases and 0 bases respectively, with 10 bases between them. There are 15 residues in the CDR3. Germline CDR1 reads SGHTA; CDR2 reads FQGNSA. CDR3 residues: CASSSLTPSNQPQHF. As DNA, the CDR3 is TGTGCCAGCAGCTCCCTAACTCCTAGCAATCAGCCCCAGCATTTT.

This clone was observed a few times. The chain recombines TRBV7-9 with TRBJ1-1, with D uncertain. Trimming pared 5 bases from V and 3 bases from J, leaving 13 bases between. The CDR3 extends over 14 amino acids. CDR1 SEHNR and CDR2 FQNEAQ come from the germline V gene (reference sequence). This CDR3 is CASSIKLGDTEAFF. CDR3 DNA: TGTGCCAGCAGCATCAAATTGGGTGACACTGAAGCTTTCTTT.